Each of the 14 T cell receptor beta chains below was sequenced from the same sample in a study of PD-L1 blockade in urothelial cancer. The assay was immunoSEQ multiplex PCR, and TCRdb's table has in-frame clones only and misses some. There are about 53,000 clones in the sample; 87% occur only once, and approximately 14% lies in the top ten. As to time point: pretreatment peripheral blood. This specimen was PBMCs, taken around atezolizumab (anti-PD-L1) treatment. The receptors here all came from a woman aged 55-70 years with urothelial cancer.

This rearrangement joins TRBV4-3 to TRBJ1-4; a weak D match, TRBD1 (5 bases). The CDR3 length is 15 residues. Trimming stripped 0 bases from V and 4 bases from J, with 9 bases between. CDR1 and CDR2 (germline): LGHNA, YSLEER. The DNA of the CDR3 is TGCGCCAGCAGCCAAGAACGGGGGGTTAATGAAAAACTGTTTTTT. Translating it yields CASSQERGVNEKLFF.

As to this clone: The same CDR3 also results from other DNA sequences found in this sample. The rearrangement joins TRBV19 to TRBJ2-7; 7 bases align to TRBD1. The V gene end was trimmed by 4 bases and the J gene end by 4 bases; junction bases not matched to a gene: 7. CDR1 and CDR2 (germline): LNHDA, SQIVND (reference sequence). The CDR3 has 14 residues. DNA for the CDR3: TGTGCCAGTAGTAGCCGGGACAGAGGGTACGAGCAGTACTTC. Protein: CASSSRDRGYEQYF.

In DNA form, the CDR3 reads TGTGCCAGCAGCTCCTCCCTCTACGAGCAGTACTTC. Translation: CASSSSLYEQYF. The V call is TRBV7-2, the J call TRBJ2-7; D is uncertain. Trimming cost V 4 bases and J 3 bases, with 7 bases left between them. CDR3 size: 12 residues. CDR1 SGHTA and CDR2 FQGNSA come from the germline V gene.

The genes are TRBV7-8 and TRBJ2-5, with 10 bases aligning to TRBD1. The germline gives CDR1 SGHVS, CDR2 FQNEAQ. With V trimmed by 1 base and J by 5 bases, 10 bases remained unmatched. The CDR3 sequence is 17 residues long. In DNA, the CDR3 is TGTGCCAGCAGCTTAGAGCCGGGACAGGGGAGCGTTGAGACCCAGTACTTC. It translates to CASSLEPGQGSVETQYF.

The chain joins TRBV9 to TRBJ1-1, with D possibly matching TRBD1 (5 bases). Germline CDR1 SGDLS, CDR2 YYNGEE. The V end was cut by 3 bases, the J end by 0 bases, with 12 bases between. The length of the CDR3 is 15 residues. The CDR3: CASSAQGIVNTEAFF. In nucleotides, the CDR3 is TGTGCCAGCAGCGCTCAGGGCATAGTGAACACTGAAGCTTTCTTT.

The V and J genes are TRBV5-1 and TRBJ2-1, with a tentative D call TRBD1 (5 bases). Germline lookup yields CDR1 SGHRS and CDR2 YFSETQ. V was cut by 0 bases and J by 2 bases, with 9 bases left in between. The CDR3 has 15 residues. CDR3 loop: CASSLEGRAYNEQFF. CDR3 nucleotides: TGCGCCAGCAGCTTGGAGGGCAGGGCCTACAATGAGCAGTTCTTC.

The rearrangement joins TRBV4-3 to TRBJ1-3, with D possibly being TRBD1 (6 bases). The length of the CDR3 is 15 residues. CDR1 and CDR2 from the germline V gene are LGHNA and YSLEER. V gave up 0 bases and J gave up 4 bases, with 10 bases separating them. In DNA form, the CDR3 reads TGCGCCAGCAGCCAAGATCCAGGGGTCGGAAACACCATATATTTT. This gives the protein CASSQDPGVGNTIYF.

This clone showed up just a few times. The chain is built from TRBV10-3 and TRBJ1-6; D is ambiguous. Deletions cut 4 bases from V and 8 bases from J, with 6 bases between. CDR1 and CDR2 from the germline V gene are ENHRY and SYGVKD. The CDR3 loop spans 12 amino acids. The CDR3, as DNA: TGTGCCATCAGTGCTCCGGATTCACCCCTCCACTTT. Protein product: CAISAPDSPLHF.

V and J are TRBV29-1 and TRBJ2-5; D perhaps matches TRBD2 (7 bases). The germline V gene has CDR1 SQVTM and CDR2 ANQGSEA. CDR3 size: 14 residues. V lost 2 bases, J lost 3 bases, and 13 bases lay in between. CDR3 bases: TGCAGCGTTGAAAAGGGGGGGATTAAAGAGACCCAGTACTTC. It is translated as CSVEKGGIKETQYF.

This chain connects TRBV7-9 to TRBJ2-3; 9 bases are shared with TRBD2. V gave up 4 bases and J gave up 1 base; unmatched junction bases: 15. Looked up from germline, CDR1 is SEHNR and CDR2 is FQNEAQ (reference sequence). This CDR3 has 19 amino acids. The CDR3 coding sequence is TGTGCCAGCAGCTCCAGCGGGAGGCCTGGTTTTTCGGGCACAGATACGCAGTATTTT. It yields the protein CASSSSGRPGFSGTDTQYF.

V gene TRBV9 combines with J gene TRBJ1-5, with D possibly matching TRBD1 (6 bases). The length of the CDR3 is 14 residues. V dropped 4 bases and J dropped 3 bases, with 11 bases sitting between them. CDR1 and CDR2 from the germline V gene are SGDLS and YYNGEE. CDR3 DNA: TGTGCCAGCAGCTTAACAGGGACCAATCAGCCCCAGCATTTT. The encoded protein is CASSLTGTNQPQHF.

V and J are TRBV6-1 and TRBJ1-1; D not certain. The CDR3 spans 13 residues. Per the germline V gene, CDR1 is MNHNS and CDR2 is SASEGT. V was pared by 4 bases and J by 10 bases, with 16 bases between. CDR3 sequence reads: CASSAPSRLGAFF. The CDR3, as DNA: TGTGCCAGCAGTGCACCTTCGAGGCTAGGAGCTTTCTTT.

The table lists this clone with a few counts. The chain combines TRBV7-6 with TRBJ1-1, with D perhaps TRBD1 (6 bases). Germline V gene data show CDR1 as SGHVS and CDR2 as FNYEAQ. This CDR3 has 13 residues. V was trimmed by 2 bases and J by 11 bases, leaving 15 bases between them. This CDR3 reads CASSLSGAGVAFF. The CDR3 DNA reads as TGTGCCAGCAGCTTATCCGGGGCAGGGGTGGCTTTCTTT. The full variable domain, completed using reference TRBV7-6 and TRBJ1-1, is GAGVSQSPRYKVTKRGQDVALRCDPISGHVSLYWYRQALGQGPEFLTYFNYEAQQDKSGLPNDRFSAERPEGSISTLTIQRTEQRDSAMYRCASSLSGAGVAFFGQGTRLTVV.

The chain uses TRBV4-2 and TRBJ2-1; possible D gene TRBD2, 6 bases. The germline V gene has CDR1 LGHNA and CDR2 YNFKEQ. This CDR3 has 15 residues. The germline V and J ends were trimmed by 0 bases and 13 bases, with 19 bases remaining between them. As DNA, the CDR3 is TGTGCCAGCAGCCAAGATGGATCCCTCGGGGGTAGACAGTTCTTC. Encoded protein: CASSQDGSLGGRQFF.